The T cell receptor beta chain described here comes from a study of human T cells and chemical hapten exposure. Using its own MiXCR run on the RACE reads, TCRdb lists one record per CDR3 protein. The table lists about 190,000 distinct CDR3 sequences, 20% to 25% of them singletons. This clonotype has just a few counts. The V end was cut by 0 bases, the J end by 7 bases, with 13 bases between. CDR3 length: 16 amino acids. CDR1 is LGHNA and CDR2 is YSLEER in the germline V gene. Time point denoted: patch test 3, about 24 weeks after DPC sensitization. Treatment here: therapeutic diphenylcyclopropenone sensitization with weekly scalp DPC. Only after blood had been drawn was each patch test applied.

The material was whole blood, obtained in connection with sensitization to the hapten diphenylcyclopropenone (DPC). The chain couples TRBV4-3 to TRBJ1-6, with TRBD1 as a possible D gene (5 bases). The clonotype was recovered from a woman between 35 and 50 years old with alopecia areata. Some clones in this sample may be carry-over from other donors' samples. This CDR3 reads CASSQEGAGRNSPLHF. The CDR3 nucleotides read TGCGCCAGCAGCCAAGAAGGGGCAGGGAGAAATTCACCCCTCCACTTT.